This TCR beta chain was recorded in a study of blood T cell repertoires in COVID-19. Study at large: Samples came from the United States, Italy and Spain, spanning acute and convalescent COVID-19. The cDNA or gDNA used as material had been derived from T cells, B-cell-depleted T cells, or PBMCs.

V trimming: 1 base; J trimming: 0 bases; junction bases outside the gene matches: 5. Germline lookup yields CDR1 MGHRA and CDR2 YSYEKL. There are 17 residues in the CDR3. In the original processing: For nucleated cells, counts were estimated from reference gene primer amplification. The assay was immunoSEQ multiplex PCR, and TCRdb's table has in-frame clones only and misses some. Clone size and V and J calls were adopted from that table, with D and trimming inferred from the DNA. This table holds 70,000 to 75,000 clones, roughly four fifths found once. This receptor was obtained from a woman aged 55-69 years with acute or convalescent COVID-19. The chain recombines TRBV4-1 with TRBJ1-3; TRBD1 agrees at 8 bases. The specimen sequenced was peripheral blood. The CDR3 DNA follows: TGCGCCAGCAGCCAAGTGGGACAGGTGAGCTCTGGAAACACCATATATTTT. Protein sequence: CASSQVGQVSSGNTIYF.